This T cell receptor beta chain is from a study of control samples from healthy donors and cancer patients. Produced via immunoSEQ multiplex PCR; TCRdb's table is partial and in-frame only. The sample has about 140,000 clones, roughly 94% seen once. Germline assignment: CDR1 LGHNA and CDR2 YSLEER. The CDR3 totals 16 residues. J was trimmed by 8 bases and V by 0 bases; bases with no gene match: 5. Sample: blood. The chain links TRBV4-3 to TRBJ2-1, with 12 bases matching TRBD1. This clonotype was sampled from a man in his forties or fifties in good health. CDR3 sequence: CASSQDSGTGGHEQFF. The CDR3 bases are TGCGCCAGCAGCCAAGATTCGGGGACAGGGGGCCATGAGCAGTTCTTC.